The rows below give T cell receptor beta chains drawn from one sample of a study of CD8 T cells in Susac syndrome. TCRdb passed the immunoSEQ multiplex PCR reads through MiXCR, listing each CDR3 protein once. The sample contains under 200,000 distinct CDR3 sequences, approximately 95% of which appear only once. The sample was CD8+ T cells from PBMCs. The source is a human donor with multiple sclerosis. Both conserved end residues are trimmed from each CDR3. A row's size may be missing; if present it is once, few, many or a size class.

V gene: TRBV7-9; clone size: once; CDR3 protein: ASGRTRTEAF
V gene: TRBV16; clone size: -; CDR3 protein: ASSQSVGPEAF
V gene: TRBV20-1; clone size: -; CDR3 protein: SAAVRGLNTEAF
V gene: TRBV28; clone size: once; CDR3 protein: ASSSAETPGYGYT
V gene: TRBV30; clone size: -; CDR3 protein: AWSGGIGTGNSYEQY
V gene: TRBV12-3/TRBV12-4; clone size: -; CDR3 protein: ASSHRTGGIAEAF
V gene: TRBV20-1; clone size: -; CDR3 protein: SAGASGDHTDTQY
V gene: TRBV27; clone size: -; CDR3 protein: ASSLGTGQTYGYT
V gene: TRBV6-2/TRBV6-3; clone size: -; CDR3 protein: ASSYFRTLSYNEQF
V gene: TRBV27; clone size: -; CDR3 protein: ASVGEGYEQY
V gene: TRBV28; clone size: -; CDR3 protein: ASTEREGGYEQY
V gene: TRBV6-1; clone size: -; CDR3 protein: ATQGEAGFSTDTQY
V gene: TRBV2; clone size: few; CDR3 protein: ASSSDSYNEQF
V gene: TRBV27; clone size: -; CDR3 protein: ASSPPLGETQY
V gene: TRBV25-1; clone size: -; CDR3 protein: ASSQLGEETQY
V gene: TRBV5-1; clone size: -; CDR3 protein: ASSLVREHEQY
V gene: TRBV29-1; clone size: -; CDR3 protein: SVPSYPYGYT
V gene: TRBV28; clone size: -; CDR3 protein: ASSPSQNHQETQY
V gene: TRBV5-1; clone size: once; CDR3 protein: ASSAVGVSEAF
V gene: TRBV20-1; clone size: -; CDR3 protein: SADPPGKYGYT
V gene: TRBV30; clone size: -; CDR3 protein: AWTLGGSNQPQH
V gene: TRBV5-4; clone size: -; CDR3 protein: ASSFRELQETQY
V gene: TRBV12-3/TRBV12-4; clone size: -; CDR3 protein: ASSTSGDTQY
V gene: TRBV11-2; clone size: once; CDR3 protein: ASSKQRTPPGETQY
V gene: TRBV29-1; clone size: -; CDR3 protein: SVEADGHTEAF
V gene: TRBV28; clone size: -; CDR3 protein: ASSLSVPEERNDETQY
V gene: TRBV4-1; clone size: -; CDR3 protein: ASSQGGGQGGNEQF
V gene: TRBV9; clone size: -; CDR3 protein: ASTDPGQGAEVGTGELF
V gene: TRBV29-1; clone size: -; CDR3 protein: SVVLGAVEQY
V gene: TRBV6-5; clone size: -; CDR3 protein: ASSTSSGTQY
V gene: TRBV20-1; clone size: -; CDR3 protein: SASWGRADTQY
V gene: TRBV12-3/TRBV12-4; clone size: -; CDR3 protein: ASSSGPLNTEAF
V gene: TRBV6-2/TRBV6-3; clone size: -; CDR3 protein: ASSYLGLAGPSAEQY
V gene: TRBV3-1; clone size: -; CDR3 protein: ASSRLAAQETQY
V gene: TRBV20-1; clone size: -; CDR3 protein: SARELSNYGYT
V gene: TRBV29-1; clone size: -; CDR3 protein: SVGGGSRYNEQF
V gene: TRBV7-9; clone size: -; CDR3 protein: ASSSAGQGIHEQY
V gene: TRBV20-1; clone size: -; CDR3 protein: SAGLTDTQY
V gene: TRBV30; clone size: -; CDR3 protein: AWSRGIGDNEQF
V gene: TRBV11-2; clone size: -; CDR3 protein: ASSLGLAGISYEQY
V gene: TRBV20-1; clone size: -; CDR3 protein: SATGLINEKLF
V gene: TRBV27; clone size: -; CDR3 protein: ASSPGPRTGGTEAF
V gene: TRBV12-3/TRBV12-4; clone size: -; CDR3 protein: ASSLALNSQQY
V gene: TRBV5-4; clone size: -; CDR3 protein: ASSLGQGSSYNEQF
V gene: TRBV9; clone size: once; CDR3 protein: ASSAGGGALQETQY
V gene: TRBV2; clone size: -; CDR3 protein: ASLSGLETQY
V gene: TRBV5-4; clone size: few; CDR3 protein: ASSSGLAGYNEQF
V gene: TRBV14; clone size: -; CDR3 protein: ASSQAYNEQF
V gene: TRBV7-8; clone size: -; CDR3 protein: ASSTSGLQPLEQY
V gene: TRBV10-3; clone size: -; CDR3 protein: ASSYSGQGISYT
V gene: TRBV29-1; clone size: -; CDR3 protein: SVEGLAGVSEQY
V gene: TRBV29-1; clone size: -; CDR3 protein: SADPGQSQETQY
V gene: TRBV30; clone size: -; CDR3 protein: AWSWGFRDEQY
V gene: TRBV2; clone size: -; CDR3 protein: ASSERLAGGHVDEQF
V gene: TRBV12-3/TRBV12-4; clone size: -; CDR3 protein: ASSSPAGGNEQF